This T cell receptor beta chain originates from a study of T cell changes during pregnancy in multiple sclerosis. The data were produced by immunoSEQ multiplex PCR, yet TCRdb's version contains in-frame clones alone and is incomplete. The sample has about 61,000 clones, about 93% seen once; the top ten hold about 2.6%. V dropped 4 bases and J dropped 4 bases, with 16 bases sitting between them. Germline V gene lookup returns CDR1 MGHRA and CDR2 YSYEKL. This CDR3 is 15 amino acids long. Sequencing used CD8+ T cells from peripheral blood mononuclear cells, obtained in the third trimester of pregnancy. The origin of this receptor is a female donor with multiple sclerosis, enrolled in a pregnancy study. The genes are TRBV4-1 and TRBJ1-1; D remains ambiguous. CDR3 region: CASSREPREGTEAFF. CDR3 nucleotide sequence: TGCGCCAGCAGCCGAGAACCTCGGGAGGGCACTGAAGCTTTCTTT.